Described below is a single TCR beta chain sequence and its context. The target antigen is unknown. This record comes from a study of monozygotic twins with inflammatory bowel disease. Whole-study results and caveats: Similarity of repertoires did not differ between concordant and discordant twins, possibly from limited power.

TCRdb reprocessed the 5' RACE reads, keeping one entry per CDR3 protein, no DNA. This table holds around 450,000 distinct CDR3 sequences. Sequencing was done on a sample of blood. The TCR was taken from a human donor with ulcerative colitis or Crohn's disease, or a healthy co-twin of an affected twin (not recorded which).

This CDR3 reads CASSLALGEQYF. The rearrangement joins TRBV7-2 to TRBJ2-7. Germline assignment: CDR1 SGHTA and CDR2 FQGNSA. The CDR3 runs 12 residues. The variable domain in full, with the rest retrieved from reference TRBV7-2 and TRBJ2-7, is GAGVSQSPSNKVTEKGKDVELRCDPISGHTALYWYRQSLGQGLEFLIYFQGNSAPDKSGLPSDRFSAERTGGSVSTLTIQRTQQEDSAVYLCASSLALGEQYFGPGTRLTVT.